A single sample gave rise to the 16 T cell receptor beta chains below, sequenced in a study of CD4+ T cells in melanoma. Using immunoSEQ multiplex PCR, the repertoire was profiled, and TCRdb retains in-frame clones only, with some absent. Altogether 140,000 or so clones are present, over 90% being singletons, with the ten largest covering 1.5% to 1.9%. Receptor source: a human donor with melanoma.

V usage is TRBV9 and J usage is TRBJ2-5; D unclear. Between the trimmed V and J ends, which lost 2 bases and 0 bases, there was a span of 5 bases. This CDR3 comprises 13 residues. In germline, CDR1 is SGDLS, CDR2 YYNGEE. DNA for the CDR3: TGTGCCAGCAGCGTCCAGTACCAAGAGACCCAGTACTTC. Amino acids: CASSVQYQETQYF.

The V and J genes are TRBV27 and TRBJ1-1; D remains ambiguous. This CDR3 is 13 amino acids long. Between the trimmed V and J ends, which lost 3 bases and 8 bases, there was a span of 13 bases. Germline-derived CDR1 and CDR2 are MNHEY and SMNVEV (reference sequence). The CDR3: CASSLVPTGEAFF. DNA of the CDR3: TGTGCCAGCAGTTTGGTTCCTACGGGGGAAGCTTTCTTT.

The chain couples TRBV5-6 to TRBJ2-7; D possibly corresponds to TRBD1 (5 bases). V was clipped by 4 bases and J by 0 bases, with 17 bases between them. Looked up from germline, CDR1 is SGHDT and CDR2 is YYEEEE. There are 16 residues in the CDR3. The chain's CDR3 is CASSHPTASNSYEQYF. The CDR3 bases are TGTGCCAGCAGCCACCCGACAGCCTCCAACTCCTACGAGCAGTACTTC.

The J gene is TRBJ1-2, the V gene TRBV6-1; D not certain. The CDR3 is 13 residues long. The V end was cut by 4 bases, the J end by 6 bases, with 12 bases between. Germline V CDR1 and CDR2: MNHNS, SASEGT. CDR3 in DNA: TGTGCCAGCAGTGTACAAAGGGTAGATGGCTACACCTTC. It encodes CASSVQRVDGYTF.

The chain combines TRBV2 with TRBJ1-1; TRBD1 aligns across 8 bases. Germline loops: CDR1 SNHLY, CDR2 FYNNEI. The CDR3 is made up of 15 amino acids. Germline trimming cut 2 bases from V and 7 bases from J; bases unmatched to any gene: 9. The CDR3 region has the DNA TGTGCCAGCAGTGAACAGGGGGCGCGATCTGGTGAAGCTTTCTTT. Amino acids: CASSEQGARSGEAFF. Full variable domain (rest looked up from reference TRBV2 and TRBJ1-1): EPEVTQTPSHQVTQMGQEVILRCVPISNHLYFYWYRQILGQKVEFLVSFYNNEISEKSEIFDDQFSVERPDGSNFTLKIRSTKLEDSAMYFCASSEQGARSGEAFFGQGTRLTVV.

This chain links TRBV5-4 with TRBJ1-2, with TRBD1 matching over 10 bases. The germline V gene encodes CDR1 SGHNT and CDR2 YYREEE (reference sequence). V was clipped by 4 bases and J by 3 bases; unmatched bases: 9. CDR3 length: 16 amino acids. CDR3 amino acids: CASSGTGQGPHYGYTF. The DNA for the CDR3 is TGTGCCAGCAGCGGAACGGGACAGGGGCCTCACTATGGCTACACCTTC. The variable domain in full, with the rest retrieved from reference TRBV5-4 and TRBJ1-2, is ETGVTQSPTHLIKTRGQQVTLRCSSQSGHNTVSWYQQALGQGPQFIFQYYREEENGRGNFPPRFSGLQFPNYSSELNVNALELDDSALYLCASSGTGQGPHYGYTFGSGTRLTVV.

With respect to this clone: Other DNA sequences within the sample encode an identical CDR3. The chain joins TRBV5-1 to TRBJ1-5; unclear D gene. Looked up from germline, CDR1 is SGHRS and CDR2 is YFSETQ. V lost 0 bases to trimming and J lost 4 bases, with 5 bases between them. CDR3 size: 13 residues. CDR3 amino acids: CASSLAGNQPQHF. CDR3 in DNA: TGCGCCAGCAGCTTGGCCGGGAATCAGCCCCAGCATTTT.

CDR3 residues: CASSLEAVRNTIYF. DNA of the CDR3: TGCGCCAGCAGCTTGGAGGCAGTACGAAACACCATATATTTT. V and J are TRBV5-1 and TRBJ1-3, with unresolved D. Germline loops: CDR1 SGHRS, CDR2 YFSETQ. The CDR3 spans 14 residues. V shed 0 bases and J shed 5 bases, with 9 bases lying between them.

The chain combines TRBV11-3 with TRBJ1-1; TRBD1 agrees at 7 bases. The CDR3 has 13 residues. Unmatched junction bases numbered 3, after V lost 3 bases and J lost 5 bases. Germline V gene lookup returns CDR1 SGHNT and CDR2 YENEEA. The CDR3 bases are TGTGCCAGCAGCTTCCAGGGGGGTACTGAAGCTTTCTTT. Translated: CASSFQGGTEAFF.

The chain links TRBV5-4 to TRBJ1-3, with 7 bases identical to TRBD1. After removal of 4 bases from V and 2 bases from J, the junction contained 9 bases not matched to a gene. The CDR3 runs 16 residues. Germline CDR1 is SGHNT and CDR2 is YYREEE (reference sequence). CDR3 DNA sequence: TGTGCCAGCAGCGGAGGAACGACAGGGCCTGGAAACACCATATATTTT. Translation: CASSGGTTGPGNTIYF.

The chain carries TRBV30 and TRBJ1-3; no definite D call. This CDR3 is 14 amino acids long. With 0 bases removed from V and 4 bases from J, the gap between germline ends came to 10 bases. Germline V CDR1 and CDR2: GTSNPN, SVGIG (reference sequence). CDR3 DNA: TGTGCCTGGAGTGTAGGTCTGAGGGGAAACACCATATATTTT. Translation gives CAWSVGLRGNTIYF.

CDR3 in DNA: TGTGCCAGCAGCTATTCGACAGTCAATCAGCCCCAGCATTTT. Amino acids: CASSYSTVNQPQHF. J is TRBJ1-5 and V is TRBV7-9; a weak D match, TRBD1 (5 bases). The V gene lost 4 bases and the J gene lost 3 bases, with 10 bases spanning the gap. The CDR3 totals 14 residues. The germline V gene has CDR1 SEHNR and CDR2 FQNEAQ (reference sequence).

The chain is built from TRBV5-1 and TRBJ2-2; 14 positions match TRBD2. V lost 4 bases, J lost 5 bases, and 4 bases stayed unmatched. The length of the CDR3 is 16 residues. Germline assignment: CDR1 SGHRS and CDR2 YFSETQ. CDR3: CASSLWTSGGTGELFF. The CDR3 DNA is TGCGCCAGCAGCCTCTGGACTAGCGGGGGGACCGGGGAGCTGTTTTTT.

The sample holds one count of this clone. The J gene is TRBJ1-2, the V gene TRBV6-5; tentative D call: TRBD1 (5 bases). The CDR3 has 14 residues. Trimming stripped 5 bases from V and 7 bases from J, with 17 bases between. Germline assignment: CDR1 MNHEY and CDR2 SVGAGI. The CDR3, as DNA: TGTGCCAGCAGTCCTCGTGGGACCACAGGTGGCTACACCTTC. It yields the protein CASSPRGTTGGYTF.

The chain has TRBV11-1 and TRBJ2-3, with D hard to call. This CDR3 contains 12 residues. The germline gives CDR1 SGHAT, CDR2 FQDESV (reference sequence). Trimming removed 5 bases at V and 6 bases at J, with 9 bases between. The CDR3 DNA sequence: TGTGCCAGCAGCCCAAATGGGGATACGCAGTATTTT. Its translation: CASSPNGDTQYF.

This clone was seen more than once but under ten times. The rearrangement uses TRBV7-9 and TRBJ1-2; TRBD1 matches 8 bases. Unmatched junction bases numbered 7, after V lost 3 bases and J lost 4 bases. CDR3 length: 15 residues. Per germline, CDR1 SEHNR and CDR2 FQNEAQ (reference sequence). CDR3 bases: TGTGCCAGCAGCTTGCGACAGGGGCTTCCCTATGGCTACACCTTC. Translation gives CASSLRQGLPYGYTF.